This T cell receptor beta chain stems from a study of CD8 T cells in Susac syndrome. The authors reverse transcribed 0.5 to 1 ug RNA with random hexamers. Using its own MiXCR run on the immunoSEQ multiplex PCR reads, TCRdb lists one record per CDR3 protein. The repertoire holds 400,000 to 550,000 distinct CDR3 sequences, with approximately 85% as singletons. On this clonotype itself: The antigen remains undetermined.

V shed 9 bases and J shed 4 bases, with 22 bases lying between them. CDR3 length: 15 amino acids. Germline CDR1 reads LNHDA; CDR2 reads SQIVND (reference sequence). Whole-study results and caveats: TCR sequencing and HLA analysis covered a relatively small number of individuals.

TCR beta sequencing was performed on blood CD8+ and CD4+ T cells. TEMRA cells were enriched by FACS, and CD4+ and CD8+ T cells were negatively isolated. The sample comprised CD8+ T cells from PBMCs. This receptor was taken from a human donor with multiple sclerosis. The gene calls are TRBV19 and TRBJ2-7, with D tentatively TRBD2 (6 bases). Here the CDR3 DNA reads TGTGCCAGGAAAAGACTAGGCAATAGTCCGTACGAGCAGTACTTC. Protein: CARKRLGNSPYEQYF.